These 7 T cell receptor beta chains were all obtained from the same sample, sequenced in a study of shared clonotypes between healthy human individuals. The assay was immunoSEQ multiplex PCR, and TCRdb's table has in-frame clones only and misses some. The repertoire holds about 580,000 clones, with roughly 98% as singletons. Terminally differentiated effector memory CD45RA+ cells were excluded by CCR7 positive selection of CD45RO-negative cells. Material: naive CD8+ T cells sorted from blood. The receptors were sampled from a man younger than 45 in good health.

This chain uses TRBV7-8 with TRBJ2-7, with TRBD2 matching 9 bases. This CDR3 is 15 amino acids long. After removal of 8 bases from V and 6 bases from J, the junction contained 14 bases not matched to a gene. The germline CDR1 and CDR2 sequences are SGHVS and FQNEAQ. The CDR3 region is CASRNQGLAQGEQYF. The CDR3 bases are TGTGCCAGCCGAAACCAGGGACTAGCTCAAGGCGAGCAGTACTTC. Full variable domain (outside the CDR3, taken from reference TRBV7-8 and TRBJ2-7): GAGVSQSPRYKVAKRGQDVALRCDPISGHVSLFWYQQALGQGPEFLTYFQNEAQLDKSGLPSDRFFAERPEGSVSTLKIQRTQQEDSAVYLCASRNQGLAQGEQYFGPGTRLTVT.

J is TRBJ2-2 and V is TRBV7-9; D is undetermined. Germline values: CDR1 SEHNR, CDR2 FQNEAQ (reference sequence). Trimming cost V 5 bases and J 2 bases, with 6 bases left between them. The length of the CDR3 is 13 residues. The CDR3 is CASSPDNTGELFF. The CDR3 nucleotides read TGTGCCAGCAGCCCGGACAACACCGGGGAGCTGTTTTTT.

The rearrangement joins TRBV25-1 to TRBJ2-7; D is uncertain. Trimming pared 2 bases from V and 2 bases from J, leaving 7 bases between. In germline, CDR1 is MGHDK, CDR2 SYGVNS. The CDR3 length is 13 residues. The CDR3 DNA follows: TGTGCCAGCAGTGAAGGGCTGGCCTACGAGCAGTACTTC. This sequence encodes CASSEGLAYEQYF.

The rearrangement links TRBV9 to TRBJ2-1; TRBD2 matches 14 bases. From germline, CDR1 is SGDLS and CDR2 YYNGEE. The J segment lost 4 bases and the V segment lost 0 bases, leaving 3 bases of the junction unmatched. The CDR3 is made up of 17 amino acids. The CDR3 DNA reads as TGTGCCAGCAGCGTAGGTGGGACTAGCGGGAGTTACAATGAGCAGTTCTTC. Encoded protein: CASSVGGTSGSYNEQFF.

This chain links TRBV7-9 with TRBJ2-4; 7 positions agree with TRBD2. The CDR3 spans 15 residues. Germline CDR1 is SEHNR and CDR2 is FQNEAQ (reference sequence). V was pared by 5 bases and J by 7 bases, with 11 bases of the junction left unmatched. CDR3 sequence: CASSPPSGLGNIQYF. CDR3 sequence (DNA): TGTGCCAGCAGCCCTCCCTCCGGACTAGGGAACATTCAGTACTTC. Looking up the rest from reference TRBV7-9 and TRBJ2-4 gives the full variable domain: DTGVSQNPRHKITKRGQNVTFRCDPISEHNRLYWYRQTLGQGPEFLTYFQNEAQLEKSRLLSDRFSAERPKGSFSTLEIQRTEQGDSAMYLCASSPPSGLGNIQYFGAGTRLSVL.

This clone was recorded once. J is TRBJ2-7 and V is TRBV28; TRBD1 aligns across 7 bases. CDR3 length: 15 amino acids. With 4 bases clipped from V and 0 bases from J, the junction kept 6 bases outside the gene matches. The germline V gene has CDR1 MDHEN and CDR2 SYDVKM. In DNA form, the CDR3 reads TGTGCCAGCAGTTACAGGGGCGTAAGCTCCTACGAGCAGTACTTC. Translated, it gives CASSYRGVSSYEQYF.

CDR3 sequence reads: CASSSSGNPYEQYF. DNA of the CDR3: TGTGCCAGCAGCTCTAGCGGTAATCCCTACGAGCAGTACTTC. This rearrangement joins TRBV7-9 to TRBJ2-7; TRBD2 agrees at 7 bases. The length of the CDR3 is 14 residues. V trimming: 4 bases; J trimming: 2 bases; junction bases outside the gene matches: 5. Germline CDR1 reads SEHNR; CDR2 reads FQNEAQ (reference sequence). Full variable domain (rest looked up from reference TRBV7-9 and TRBJ2-7): DTGVSQNPRHKITKRGQNVTFRCDPISEHNRLYWYRQTLGQGPEFLTYFQNEAQLEKSRLLSDRFSAERPKGSFSTLEIQRTEQGDSAMYLCASSSSGNPYEQYFGPGTRLTVT.